This T cell receptor beta chain was identified during a study of shared clonotypes between healthy human individuals. Study results and limitations: Only blood samples were collected, and tissue repertoires likely differ. The four-donor shared clonotypes exceeded non-shared clonotypes in generation probability, with non-shared ones scoring lower. It was the few donors that limited the genetic and exposure-history diversity represented.

The run depth of the assay was deep. Repertoires were generated with immunoSEQ multiplex PCR, while TCRdb's copy carries only in-frame clones and drops some. The sample records fewer than 700,000 clones, 95% being singletons. Naive CD8 cells were CD45RO-negative, positively selected for CCR7, excluding terminally differentiated effector memory CD45RA+ cells. A note on this clone: Its target is not known.

This CDR3 spans 14 amino acids. Trimming removed 2 bases at V and 1 base at J, with 10 bases between. Germline CDR1 and CDR2: SGHNT and YYREEE (reference sequence). The sample was naive CD8+ T cells sorted from blood. The V call is TRBV5-4, the J call TRBJ2-7; D assignment may be TRBD1 or TRBD2 (5 bases each). The sequence was collected from a woman between 25 and 40 years old in good health. The CDR3 protein is CASSFMGVSYEQYF. As DNA, the CDR3 is TGTGCCAGCAGCTTTATGGGGGTATCCTACGAGCAGTACTTC.